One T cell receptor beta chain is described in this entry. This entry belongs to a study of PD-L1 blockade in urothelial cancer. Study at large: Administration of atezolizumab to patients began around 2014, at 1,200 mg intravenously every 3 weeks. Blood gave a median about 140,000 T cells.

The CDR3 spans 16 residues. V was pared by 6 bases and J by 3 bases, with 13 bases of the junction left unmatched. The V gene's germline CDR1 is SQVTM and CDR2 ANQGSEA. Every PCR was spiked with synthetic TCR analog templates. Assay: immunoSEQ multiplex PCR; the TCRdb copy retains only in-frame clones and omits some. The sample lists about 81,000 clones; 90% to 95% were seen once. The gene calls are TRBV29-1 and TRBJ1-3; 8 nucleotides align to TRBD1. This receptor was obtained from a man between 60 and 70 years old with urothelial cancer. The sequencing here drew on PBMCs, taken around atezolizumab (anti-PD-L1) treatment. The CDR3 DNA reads TGCAGCGTCTACGGGGAGACAGGGGAAAGTGGAAACACCATATATTTT. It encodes CSVYGETGESGNTIYF.